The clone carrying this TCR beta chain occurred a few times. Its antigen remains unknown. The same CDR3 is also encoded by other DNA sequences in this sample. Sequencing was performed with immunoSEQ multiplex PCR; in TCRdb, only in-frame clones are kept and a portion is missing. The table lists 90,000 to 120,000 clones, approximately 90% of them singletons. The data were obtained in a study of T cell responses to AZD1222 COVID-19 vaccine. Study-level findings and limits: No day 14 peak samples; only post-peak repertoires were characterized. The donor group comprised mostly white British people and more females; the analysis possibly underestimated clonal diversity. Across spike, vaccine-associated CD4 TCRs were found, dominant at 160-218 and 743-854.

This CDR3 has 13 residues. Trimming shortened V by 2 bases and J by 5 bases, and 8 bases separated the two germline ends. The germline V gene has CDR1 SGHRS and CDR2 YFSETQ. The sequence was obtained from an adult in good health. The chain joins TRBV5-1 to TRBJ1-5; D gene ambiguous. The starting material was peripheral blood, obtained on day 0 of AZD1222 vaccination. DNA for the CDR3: TGCGCCAGCAGCTTTGAAGGAGATCAGCCCCAGCATTTT. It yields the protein CASSFEGDQPQHF. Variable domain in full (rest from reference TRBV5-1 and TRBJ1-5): KAGVTQTPRYLIKTRGQQVTLSCSPISGHRSVSWYQQTPGQGLQFLFEYFSETQRNKGNFPGRFSGRQFSNSRSEMNVSTLELGDSALYLCASSFEGDQPQHFGDGTRLSIL.